Given below is one T cell receptor (beta chain) in context. The length of the CDR3 is 16 residues. Germline values: CDR1 SGDLS, CDR2 YYNGEE. Losses at the gene ends were 0 bases for V and 2 bases for J; bases not matched to a gene: 2. This sample is part of a study of T cell responses to AZD1222 COVID-19 vaccine. Assay used: immunoSEQ multiplex PCR; TCRdb lists only in-frame clones, some missing. The sample lists tens of thousands of clones, 65% to 90% occurring once. The rearrangement uses TRBV9 and TRBJ2-5; 12 bases align to TRBD2. The sequence was obtained from an adult in good health. The specimen was peripheral blood, collected on day 0 of AZD1222 vaccination. CDR3 in DNA: TGTGCCAGCAGCGTAGGACTAGCGGGGGCTCAAGAGACCCAGTACTTC. The encoded protein is CASSVGLAGAQETQYF.